These 5 T cell receptor beta chains were all obtained from the same sample, sequenced in a study of beta chain features in type 1 diabetes. The isolated RNA, all of it, was reverse transcribed, so expressed TCRB transcripts were what got sequenced. Assay: immunoSEQ multiplex PCR; the TCRdb copy retains only in-frame clones and omits some. This table has 900,000 or so clones, 15% to 20% appearing once. Material: naive CD4+ T cells from blood. Receptor source: a young woman in good health.

The rearrangement links TRBV7-9 to TRBJ1-2; D gene uncertain. The length of the CDR3 is 15 residues. Germline CDR1 is SEHNR and CDR2 is FQNEAQ (reference sequence). With 5 bases removed from V and 2 bases from J, the gap between germline ends came to 15 bases. In DNA, the CDR3 is TGTGCCAGCAGCCCATCGGGAGCCATCAACTATGGCTACACCTTC. It yields the protein CASSPSGAINYGYTF. Full variable domain (remainder filled in from reference TRBV7-9 and TRBJ1-2): DTGVSQNPRHKITKRGQNVTFRCDPISEHNRLYWYRQTLGQGPEFLTYFQNEAQLEKSRLLSDRFSAERPKGSFSTLEIQRTEQGDSAMYLCASSPSGAINYGYTFGSGTRLTVV.

The chain couples TRBV4-3 to TRBJ2-2, with TRBD2 matching 14 bases. Per the germline V gene, CDR1 is LGHNA and CDR2 is YSLEER. After removal of 3 bases from V and 1 base from J, the junction contained 4 bases not matched to a gene. The CDR3 length is 18 residues. The CDR3 sequence is CASSHPGTSGRNTGELFF. For the CDR3, the DNA is TGCGCCAGCAGCCATCCCGGGACTAGCGGGAGGAACACCGGGGAGCTGTTTTTT.

The chain uses TRBV29-1 and TRBJ2-3; TRBD2 might be the D (6 bases). Germline CDR1 SQVTM, CDR2 ANQGSEA. V was trimmed by 8 bases and J by 4 bases, leaving 19 bases between them. The CDR3 totals 14 residues. CDR3 nucleotides: TGCAGCCCGCGACTAGTAAGCAGCGCAGATACGCAGTATTTT. As protein: CSPRLVSSADTQYF.

This clone occurred a few times. V usage is TRBV7-8 and J usage is TRBJ1-5; D is possibly TRBD1 (6 bases). Trimming removed 1 base at V and 2 bases at J, with 12 bases between. CDR1 SGHVS and CDR2 FQNEAQ come from the germline V gene. The CDR3 totals 16 residues. DNA for the CDR3: TGTGCCAGCAGCTTAGAGGGACATCCTCGCAATCAGCCCCAGCATTTT. This codes for CASSLEGHPRNQPQHF.

V usage is TRBV11-2 and J usage is TRBJ2-7; 12 bases are shared with TRBD2. Germline CDR1 and CDR2: SGHAT and FQNNGV. V shed 6 bases, J shed 4 bases, and the junction held 1 base outside the gene matches. This CDR3 contains 13 residues. The CDR3 loop is CASRTSGSYEQYF. CDR3 DNA sequence: TGTGCCAGCAGGACTAGCGGGAGTTACGAGCAGTACTTC. Full variable domain (remainder filled in from reference TRBV11-2 and TRBJ2-7): EAGVAQSPRYKIIEKRQSVAFWCNPISGHATLYWYQQILGQGPKLLIQFQNNGVVDDSQLPKDRFSAERLKGVDSTLKIQPAKLEDSAVYLCASRTSGSYEQYFGPGTRLTVT.